The T cell receptor beta chain under discussion was sequenced for a study of T cell responses to AZD1222 COVID-19 vaccine. General study points: Repertoire sampling occurred only after the peak T cell response. Baseline serostatus was positive in only 5 to 7 AZD1222 recipients. Spike-specific TCR repertoires showed rising breadth and depth after two AZD1222 doses.

Clones were sequenced by immunoSEQ multiplex PCR, and TCRdb holds only the in-frame ones, with some missing. The sample shows about 210,000 clones, about 94% of them seen only once. A word on this clone: Its antigen is unknown.

This TCR derives from an adult who received the MenACWY meningococcal vaccine as a control. Source: peripheral blood, taken 28 days after the second dose of the MenACWY control vaccine.

Written as DNA, the CDR3 is TGTGCCAGCAGTTTAGAGGGGGCCCGGGGCTACACCTTC. Protein: CASSLEGARGYTF. The chain couples TRBV27 to TRBJ1-2; 7 nucleotides agree with TRBD1. The CDR3 length is 13 residues. Germline V CDR1 and CDR2: MNHEY, SMNVEV (reference sequence). J gave up 8 bases and V 2 bases, and 5 bases lay outside the gene matches.